These 27 T cell receptor beta chains came from one sample sequenced in a study of blood T cell repertoires in COVID-19. The assay was immunoSEQ multiplex PCR, and TCRdb's table has in-frame clones only and misses some. The table records approximately 280,000 clones, around 90% of them present only once. Input material: PBMCs or T cells enriched from blood (not recorded which). The receptors were sampled from a woman aged 18-29 years with acute COVID-19.

The V and J genes are TRBV7-2 and TRBJ1-6; TRBD1 is a possible D gene (6 bases). Germline-derived CDR1 and CDR2 are SGHTA and FQGNSA. V dropped 1 base and J dropped 9 bases, with 16 bases sitting between them. The CDR3 runs to 16 residues. CDR3 amino acids: CASSLGTGSGFSPLHF. DNA of the CDR3: TGTGCCAGCAGCTTAGGAACAGGGTCCGGGTTTTCACCCCTCCACTTT.

This chain uses TRBV2 with TRBJ2-1, with D hard to call. Trimming shortened V by 9 bases and J by 0 bases, and 21 bases separated the two germline ends. CDR1 is SNHLY and CDR2 is FYNNEI in the germline V gene. The CDR3 runs to 17 residues. The CDR3 spells CARESTASESSYNEQFF. In DNA, the CDR3 is TGTGCCAGAGAGTCGACGGCCAGCGAGAGCTCCTACAATGAGCAGTTCTTC.

J is TRBJ1-1 and V is TRBV4-1; TRBD1 matches 10 bases. Germline lookup yields CDR1 MGHRA and CDR2 YSYEKL. J was trimmed by 3 bases and V by 2 bases; bases with no gene match: 6. The CDR3 loop spans 16 amino acids. The chain's CDR3 is CASSQQGTGVYTEAFF. The CDR3 nucleotides read TGCGCCAGCAGCCAACAGGGGACAGGGGTTTACACTGAAGCTTTCTTT.

The chain recombines TRBV5-1 with TRBJ1-1; TRBD1 matches at 8 bases. The CDR3 length is 15 residues. Germline assignment: CDR1 SGHRS and CDR2 YFSETQ. V shed 1 base, J shed 2 bases, and the junction held 4 bases outside the gene matches. CDR3 residues: CASSLLQGVNTEAFF. The CDR3 nucleotides are TGCGCCAGCAGCTTGCTACAGGGGGTCAACACTGAAGCTTTCTTT.

The CDR3 protein is CASRPRTSGKYEQYF. As DNA, the CDR3 is TGCGCCAGCCGCCCTCGGACTAGCGGAAAATACGAGCAGTACTTC. V usage is TRBV10-2 and J usage is TRBJ2-7; TRBD2 aligns across 10 bases. The CDR3 contains 15 residues. The V and J ends lost 8 bases and 4 bases, in that order; junction bases with no gene match: 11. The germline V gene has CDR1 WSHSY and CDR2 SAAADI.

The chain has TRBV5-1 and TRBJ2-6, with unresolved D. There are 16 residues in the CDR3. Deletions cut 0 bases from V and 2 bases from J, with 9 bases between. The V gene's germline CDR1 is SGHRS and CDR2 YFSETQ. CDR3 protein: CASSLGHPPGANVLTF. Here the CDR3 DNA reads TGCGCCAGCAGCTTGGGACATCCCCCTGGGGCCAACGTCCTGACTTTC.

The chain recombines TRBV6-5 with TRBJ1-1, with 8 positions matching TRBD1. Germline trimming cut 4 bases from V and 5 bases from J; bases unmatched to any gene: 3. The CDR3 has 13 residues. Germline V gene lookup returns CDR1 MNHEY and CDR2 SVGAGI. Here the CDR3 DNA reads TGTGCCAGCAGTTGGACAGGGATAACTGAAGCTTTCTTT. It specifies CASSWTGITEAFF.

This chain joins TRBV11-2 and TRBJ1-6; tentatively, D is TRBD1 (5 bases). Trimming stripped 1 base from V and 7 bases from J, with 11 bases between. Germline-derived CDR1 and CDR2 are SGHAT and FQNNGV. The CDR3 covers 15 residues. In DNA form, the CDR3 reads TGTGCCAGCAGCTTAGGTGCTGGGGGGAATTCACCCCTCCACTTT. As protein: CASSLGAGGNSPLHF. The whole variable domain, filled in from reference TRBV11-2 and TRBJ1-6, reads EAGVAQSPRYKIIEKRQSVAFWCNPISGHATLYWYQQILGQGPKLLIQFQNNGVVDDSQLPKDRFSAERLKGVDSTLKIQPAKLEDSAVYLCASSLGAGGNSPLHFGNGTRLTVT.

V usage is TRBV12-3 or TRBV12-4 and J usage is TRBJ1-1; TRBD1 might be the D (5 bases). The V end was cut by 7 bases, the J end by 4 bases, with 13 bases between. This CDR3 is 13 amino acids long. The CDR3 is CASNQQVSTEAFF. The CDR3 nucleotides are TGTGCCAGCAATCAACAGGTTTCCACTGAAGCTTTCTTT.

Of note for this clone: Other DNA sequences within the sample encode an identical CDR3. This chain connects TRBV7-2 to TRBJ2-1; possibly TRBD1 for D (5 bases). V was trimmed by 0 bases and J by 5 bases, leaving 5 bases between them. Per the germline V gene, CDR1 is SGHTA and CDR2 is FQGNSA. The CDR3 totals 13 residues. The CDR3 DNA sequence: TGTGCCAGCAGCTTAGCCAGGGACAATGAGCAGTTCTTC. Translation gives CASSLARDNEQFF.

This clone was seen just once. The V call is TRBV6-5, the J call TRBJ2-2, with D perhaps matching TRBD2 (6 bases). The CDR3 sequence is 14 residues long. CDR1 is MNHEY, CDR2 SVGAGI, per germline. The V and J ends lost 8 bases and 1 base respectively, with 11 bases between them. CDR3 in DNA: TGTGCCAGCTCTTGGCGGGAGAACACCGGGGAGCTGTTTTTT. It yields the protein CASSWRENTGELFF.

The chain combines TRBV18 with TRBJ1-3; the D gene is possibly TRBD1 (6 bases). CDR3 length: 16 residues. Germline V CDR1 and CDR2: KGHSH, LQKENI. V lost 3 bases and J lost 4, with 16 bases in between. The CDR3, as DNA: TGTGCCAGCTCACCGTCTCGGGGGGCGCCCGGAAACACCATATATTTT. Protein sequence: CASSPSRGAPGNTIYF.

The chain links TRBV12-5 to TRBJ2-2, with D tentatively TRBD2 (5 bases). Germline values: CDR1 LGHNT, CDR2 FRNRAP. The CDR3 loop spans 18 amino acids. V dropped 0 bases and J dropped 3 bases, with 17 bases sitting between them. As DNA, the CDR3 is TGTGCTAGTGGTTTGGTACCGGACGGGGTAATCTACACCGGGGAGCTGTTTTTT. Protein: CASGLVPDGVIYTGELFF.

V and J are TRBV29-1 and TRBJ2-5; possible D gene TRBD2, 5 bases. The CDR3 covers 12 residues. Trimming took 5 bases from V and 4 from J, leaving 11 bases between them. Germline V gene sequence: CDR1 SQVTM, CDR2 ANQGSEA. The CDR3 DNA is TGCAGCGTTTTCGTGGCGGGAGAGACCCAGTACTTC. This sequence encodes CSVFVAGETQYF.

The chain links TRBV28 to TRBJ2-5; 13 nucleotides line up with TRBD2. The CDR3 contains 17 residues. After removal of 3 bases from V and 7 bases from J, the junction contained 11 bases not matched to a gene. The germline CDR1 and CDR2 sequences are MDHEN and SYDVKM. The CDR3 DNA reads TGTGCCAGCAGTTTTTTGACTAGCGGGGGGATAAGGGCGACCCAGTACTTC. Amino acid sequence: CASSFLTSGGIRATQYF.

The chain carries TRBV27 and TRBJ2-3, with a possible D match to TRBD2 (5 bases). CDR3 length equals 16 residues. V was trimmed by 7 bases and J by 1 base, leaving 18 bases between them. Germline assignment: CDR1 MNHEY and CDR2 SMNVEV (reference sequence). The CDR3 sequence is CASKTRGLRGTDTQYF. CDR3 coding DNA: TGTGCCAGCAAAACCCGAGGGCTTAGGGGCACAGATACGCAGTATTTT.

This chain joins TRBV19 and TRBJ1-5; D not certain. This CDR3 has 14 amino acids. V shed 5 bases and J shed 5 bases, with 13 bases lying between them. The germline gives CDR1 LNHDA, CDR2 SQIVND (reference sequence). The CDR3 loop reads CASSLRGTHQPQHF. As DNA, the CDR3 is TGTGCCAGTAGTCTCCGGGGTACACATCAGCCCCAGCATTTT.

The rearrangement joins TRBV6-6 to TRBJ2-7; 9 bases align to TRBD1. This CDR3 spans 16 amino acids. Trimming cost V 2 bases and J 6 bases; bases outside gene matches: 11. Germline lookup yields CDR1 MNHNY and CDR2 SVGAGI (reference sequence). DNA of the CDR3: TGTGCCAGCAGTTACGTCCTCGGGACAGGGCTGGTCGAGCAGTACTTC. It specifies CASSYVLGTGLVEQYF.

The V and J genes are TRBV12-2 and TRBJ1-5. TRBV12-2 is classified as a pseudogene. The CDR3 runs to 15 residues. Here the CDR3 reads CASRLKGASNQPQHF. For the CDR3, the DNA is TGTGCAAGTCGCTTAAAGGGAGCTAGCAATCAGCCCCAGCATTTT.

This chain connects TRBV7-8 to TRBJ2-5; 7 nucleotides match TRBD1. This CDR3 comprises 16 residues. CDR1 is SGHVS and CDR2 is FQNEAQ in the germline V gene. Trimming removed 5 bases from V and 2 bases from J; junction bases left unmatched: 11. CDR3 nucleotide sequence: TGTGCCAGCAGCCCCCGACGGGACAGTCGGCAAGAGACCCAGTACTTC. This sequence encodes CASSPRRDSRQETQYF.

V and J are TRBV7-8 and TRBJ2-5, with D perhaps TRBD1 (6 bases). This CDR3 spans 15 amino acids. Germline V gene data show CDR1 as SGHVS and CDR2 as FQNEAQ. The V and J ends lost 1 base and 7 bases respectively, with 16 bases between them. DNA of the CDR3: TGTGCCAGCAGCTTAGGGTCAGGACAGTCCCGGACCCAGTACTTC. Its translation is CASSLGSGQSRTQYF. Full variable domain (outside the CDR3, taken from reference TRBV7-8 and TRBJ2-5): GAGVSQSPRYKVAKRGQDVALRCDPISGHVSLFWYQQALGQGPEFLTYFQNEAQLDKSGLPSDRFFAERPEGSVSTLKIQRTQQEDSAVYLCASSLGSGQSRTQYFGPGTRLLVL.

This clone was counted a single time. The genes are TRBV5-1 and TRBJ2-7; 8 nucleotides match TRBD1. This CDR3 has 16 amino acids. The trim removed 3 bases at V and 1 base at J, leaving 9 bases unmatched. Germline V gene data show CDR1 as SGHRS and CDR2 as YFSETQ. The CDR3 DNA is TGCGCCAGCAGCTGGGCAGAGACAGGGGATTCCTACGAGCAGTACTTC. Translated: CASSWAETGDSYEQYF.

The CDR3 DNA reads as TGTGCCAGCAGTGAGTGGGCAGAAGAGACCCAGTACTTC. Translated: CASSEWAEETQYF. The chain carries TRBV2 and TRBJ2-5; no clear D. The germline CDR1 and CDR2 sequences are SNHLY and FYNNEI. CDR3 length: 13 amino acids. Between the trimmed V and J ends, which lost 3 bases and 3 bases, there was a span of 8 bases.

This chain joins TRBV5-1 and TRBJ2-1; TRBD1 agrees at 8 bases. The germline CDR1 and CDR2 sequences are SGHRS and YFSETQ. This CDR3 contains 15 residues. V trimming: 0 bases; J trimming: 5 bases; junction bases outside the gene matches: 4. CDR3 nucleotides: TGCGCCAGCAGCTTGGAACAGGGGGTAAACAATGAGCAGTTCTTC. Encoded protein: CASSLEQGVNNEQFF.

The chain couples TRBV28 to TRBJ1-2, with D tentatively TRBD1 (6 bases). The germline V and J ends were trimmed by 10 bases and 14 bases, with 32 bases remaining between them. The CDR3 loop spans 15 amino acids. In germline, CDR1 is MDHEN, CDR2 SYDVKM. As DNA, the CDR3 is TGTGCCACTAACAGTCAGGGGCGTATGGCTAAGTCTGAAACCTTC. Its protein is CATNSQGRMAKSETF.

This clone was found once. The V and J genes are TRBV7-9 and TRBJ2-1; possible D gene TRBD2, 6 bases. V was pared by 1 base and J by 8 bases, with 12 bases between. The CDR3 spans 14 residues. Germline V lookup: CDR1 SEHNR, CDR2 FQNEAQ (reference sequence). CDR3 protein: CASSLVSGVHEQFF. Written as DNA, the CDR3 is TGTGCCAGCAGCTTAGTCTCGGGGGTGCATGAGCAGTTCTTC.

The chain is built from TRBV15 and TRBJ2-5, with 10 bases aligning to TRBD1. The V gene's germline CDR1 is LNHNV and CDR2 YYDKDF (reference sequence). This CDR3 comprises 16 residues. With V trimmed by 3 bases and J by 4 bases, 8 bases remained unmatched. The CDR3 is CATSRGQGTLSETQYF. The CDR3 coding sequence is TGTGCCACCAGCAGGGGACAGGGGACATTATCAGAGACCCAGTACTTC.